What follows is one TCR beta chain and its context. Its specificity is not known. The authors ran a second PCR of roughly 7 to 11 cycles using a sample-barcoded 5' primer and a J-beta primer mix. TCRdb processed the 5' RACE reads anew with MiXCR; each CDR3 protein has one entry. The data contain over 1.5 million distinct CDR3 sequences, about 50% of them seen just once; the ten biggest clones take up 2.1%. This sample was taken from a study of blood T cells in healthy people across ages. Findings and caveats of the study: Older age coincided with a roughly linear decline in TCR beta diversity per million T cells.

CDR1 is LGHNA and CDR2 is YNFKEQ in the germline V gene. V was clipped by 3 bases and J by 7 bases; unmatched bases: 10. The CDR3 runs 16 residues. The sample was blood. The TCR originated in a woman aged 40 to 55 in good health. The V call is TRBV4-2, the J call TRBJ2-1, with TRBD1 matching 9 bases. This chain's CDR3 is CASSHHRGQGRNEQFF. CDR3 DNA sequence: TGTGCCAGCAGCCACCACAGGGGGCAGGGGAGGAATGAGCAGTTCTTC.